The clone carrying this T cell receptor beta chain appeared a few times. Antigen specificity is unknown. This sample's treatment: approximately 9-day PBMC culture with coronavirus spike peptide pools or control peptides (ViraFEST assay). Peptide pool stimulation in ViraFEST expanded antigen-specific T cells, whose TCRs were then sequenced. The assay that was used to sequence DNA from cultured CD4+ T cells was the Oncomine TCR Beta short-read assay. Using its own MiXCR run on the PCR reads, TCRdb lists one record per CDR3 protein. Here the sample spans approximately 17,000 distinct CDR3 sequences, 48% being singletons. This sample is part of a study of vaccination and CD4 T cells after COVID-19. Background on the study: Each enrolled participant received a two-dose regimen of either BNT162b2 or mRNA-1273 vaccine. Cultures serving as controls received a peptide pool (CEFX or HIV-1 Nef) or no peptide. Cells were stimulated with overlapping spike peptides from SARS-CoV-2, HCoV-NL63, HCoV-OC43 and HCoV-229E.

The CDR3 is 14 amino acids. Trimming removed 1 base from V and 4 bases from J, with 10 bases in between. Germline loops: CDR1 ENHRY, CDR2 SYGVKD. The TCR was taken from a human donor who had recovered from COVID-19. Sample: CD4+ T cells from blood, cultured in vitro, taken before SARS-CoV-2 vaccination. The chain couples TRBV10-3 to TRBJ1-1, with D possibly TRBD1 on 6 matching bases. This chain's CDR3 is CAISELGDTTEAFF. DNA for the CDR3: TGTGCCATCAGTGAGTTGGGGGACACCACTGAAGCTTTCTTT.